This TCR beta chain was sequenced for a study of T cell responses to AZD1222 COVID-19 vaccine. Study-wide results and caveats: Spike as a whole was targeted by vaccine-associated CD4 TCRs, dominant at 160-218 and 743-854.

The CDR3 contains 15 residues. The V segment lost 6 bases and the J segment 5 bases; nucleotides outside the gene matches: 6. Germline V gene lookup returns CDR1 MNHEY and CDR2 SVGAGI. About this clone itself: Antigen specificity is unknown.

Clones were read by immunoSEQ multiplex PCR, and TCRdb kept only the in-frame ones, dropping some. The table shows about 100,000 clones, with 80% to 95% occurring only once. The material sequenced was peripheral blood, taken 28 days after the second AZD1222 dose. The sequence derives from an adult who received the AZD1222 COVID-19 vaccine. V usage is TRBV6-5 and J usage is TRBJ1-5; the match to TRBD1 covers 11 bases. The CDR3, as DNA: TGTGCCAGCAGGGTAGGGACAGGGGGGGATCAGCCCCAGCATTTT. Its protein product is CASRVGTGGDQPQHF.